This T cell receptor beta chain originates from a study of blood T cell repertoires in COVID-19. Turning to the study itself: PBMCs, B-cell-depleted T cells, or T cells provided the cDNA or gDNA that made up the material.

Per the authors' pipeline: From reference gene primer amplification, estimates of nucleated cell counts were derived. This table comes from immunoSEQ multiplex PCR, and its TCRdb copy is limited to in-frame clones, with some not included. V and J calls and clone size come straight from that table; D and trimming were deduced from the DNA. The table includes 120,000 or so clones, 70% to 90% detected once. The V segment lost 5 bases and the J segment 2 bases; nucleotides outside the gene matches: 2. CDR3 length: 14 amino acids. CDR1 and CDR2 from the germline V gene are WNHNN and SYGVQD (reference sequence).

The clonotype comes from a human donor in a cohort sampled during active COVID-19. This rearrangement joins TRBV10-1 to TRBJ1-2; 10 bases agree with TRBD1. The source material was peripheral blood. In DNA form, the CDR3 reads TGCGCCAGCAGTTCGGGACAGGGGAACTATGGCTACACCTTC. Residues: CASSSGQGNYGYTF.